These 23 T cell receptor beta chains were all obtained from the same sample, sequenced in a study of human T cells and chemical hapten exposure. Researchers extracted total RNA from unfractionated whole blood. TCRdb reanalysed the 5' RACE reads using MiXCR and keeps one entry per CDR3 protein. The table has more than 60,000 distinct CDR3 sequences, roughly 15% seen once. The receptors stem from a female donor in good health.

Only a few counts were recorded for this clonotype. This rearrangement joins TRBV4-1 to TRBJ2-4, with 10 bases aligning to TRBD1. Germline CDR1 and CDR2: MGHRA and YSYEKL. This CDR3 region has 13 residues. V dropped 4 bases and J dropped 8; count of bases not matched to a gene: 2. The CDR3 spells CASSLGTGDIQYF. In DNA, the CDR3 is TGCGCCAGCAGCCTCGGGACAGGGGACATTCAGTACTTC.

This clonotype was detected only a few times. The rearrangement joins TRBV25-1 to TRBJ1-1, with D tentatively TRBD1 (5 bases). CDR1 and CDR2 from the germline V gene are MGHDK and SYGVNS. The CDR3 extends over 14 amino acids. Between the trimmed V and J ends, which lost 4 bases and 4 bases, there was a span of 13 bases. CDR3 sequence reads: CASSAQGRGTEAFF. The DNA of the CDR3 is TGTGCCAGCAGTGCTCAGGGTCGTGGCACTGAAGCTTTCTTT.

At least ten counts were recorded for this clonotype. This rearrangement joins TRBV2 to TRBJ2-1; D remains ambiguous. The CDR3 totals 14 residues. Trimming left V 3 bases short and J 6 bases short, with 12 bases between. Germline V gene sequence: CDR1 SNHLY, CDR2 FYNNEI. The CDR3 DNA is TGTGCCAGCAGTGAGTTACTTGGATCCAATGAGCAGTTCTTC. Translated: CASSELLGSNEQFF.

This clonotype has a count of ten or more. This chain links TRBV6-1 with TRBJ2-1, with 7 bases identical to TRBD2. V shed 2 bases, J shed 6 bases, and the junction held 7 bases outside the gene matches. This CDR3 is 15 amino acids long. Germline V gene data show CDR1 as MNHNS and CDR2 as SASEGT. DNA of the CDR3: TGTGCCAGCAGTGAACTCGCGGGAGCTAGCAATGAGCAGTTCTTC. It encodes CASSELAGASNEQFF.

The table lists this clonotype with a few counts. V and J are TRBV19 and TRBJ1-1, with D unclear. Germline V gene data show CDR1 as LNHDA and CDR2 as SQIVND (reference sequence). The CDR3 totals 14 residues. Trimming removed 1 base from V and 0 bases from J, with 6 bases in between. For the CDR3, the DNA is TGTGCCAGTAGTATAGCGAGAGTGAACACTGAAGCTTTCTTT. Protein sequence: CASSIARVNTEAFF.

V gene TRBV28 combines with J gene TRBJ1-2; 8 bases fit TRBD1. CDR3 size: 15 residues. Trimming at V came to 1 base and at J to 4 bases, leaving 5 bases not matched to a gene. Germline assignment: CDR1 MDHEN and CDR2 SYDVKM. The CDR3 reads CASSLSGTGFYGYTF. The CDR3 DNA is TGTGCCAGCAGTTTATCCGGGACAGGATTCTATGGCTACACCTTC.

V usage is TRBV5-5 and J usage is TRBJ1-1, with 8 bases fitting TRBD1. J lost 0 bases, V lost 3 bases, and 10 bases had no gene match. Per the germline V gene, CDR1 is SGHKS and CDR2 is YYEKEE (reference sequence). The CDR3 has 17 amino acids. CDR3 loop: CASSWQTGGGMNTEAFF. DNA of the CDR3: TGTGCCAGCAGCTGGCAAACAGGGGGGGGCATGAACACTGAAGCTTTCTTT. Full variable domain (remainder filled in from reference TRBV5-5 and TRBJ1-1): DAGVTQSPTHLIKTRGQQVTLRCSPISGHKSVSWYQQVLGQGPQFIFQYYEKEERGRGNFPDRFSARQFPNYSSELNVNALLLGDSALYLCASSWQTGGGMNTEAFFGQGTRLTVV.

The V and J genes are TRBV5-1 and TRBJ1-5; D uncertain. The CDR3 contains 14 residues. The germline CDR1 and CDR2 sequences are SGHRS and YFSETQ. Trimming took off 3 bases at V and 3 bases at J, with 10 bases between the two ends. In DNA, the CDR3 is TGCGCCAGCAGCTCTGACGGCTACAATCAGCCCCAGCATTTT. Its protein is CASSSDGYNQPQHF. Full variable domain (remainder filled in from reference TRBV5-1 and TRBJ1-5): KAGVTQTPRYLIKTRGQQVTLSCSPISGHRSVSWYQQTPGQGLQFLFEYFSETQRNKGNFPGRFSGRQFSNSRSEMNVSTLELGDSALYLCASSSDGYNQPQHFGDGTRLSIL.

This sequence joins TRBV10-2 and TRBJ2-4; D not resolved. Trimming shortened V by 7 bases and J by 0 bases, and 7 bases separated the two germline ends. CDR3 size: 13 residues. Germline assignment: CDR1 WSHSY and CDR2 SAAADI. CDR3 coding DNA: TGCGCCAGCAAGGAGTTAGCCAAAAACATTCAGTACTTC. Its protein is CASKELAKNIQYF.

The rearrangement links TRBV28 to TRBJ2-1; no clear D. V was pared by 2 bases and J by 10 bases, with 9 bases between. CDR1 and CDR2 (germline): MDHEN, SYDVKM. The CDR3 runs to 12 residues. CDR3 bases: TGTGCCAGCAGTTTAGCTCCCACAGAGCAGTTCTTC. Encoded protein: CASSLAPTEQFF.

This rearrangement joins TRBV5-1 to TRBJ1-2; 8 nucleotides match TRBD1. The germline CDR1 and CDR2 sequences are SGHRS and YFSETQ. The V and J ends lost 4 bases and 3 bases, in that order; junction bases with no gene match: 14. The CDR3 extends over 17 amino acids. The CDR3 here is CASSTRTGRSTDYGYTF. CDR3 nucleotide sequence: TGCGCCAGCAGCACGAGGACAGGGAGGTCCACTGACTATGGCTACACCTTC.

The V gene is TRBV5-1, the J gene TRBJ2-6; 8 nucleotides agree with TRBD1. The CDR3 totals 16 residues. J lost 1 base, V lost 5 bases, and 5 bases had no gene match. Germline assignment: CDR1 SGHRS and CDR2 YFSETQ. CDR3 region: CASSRTGPSGANVLTF. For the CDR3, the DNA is TGCGCCAGCAGTAGGACAGGGCCGTCTGGGGCCAACGTCCTGACTTTC.

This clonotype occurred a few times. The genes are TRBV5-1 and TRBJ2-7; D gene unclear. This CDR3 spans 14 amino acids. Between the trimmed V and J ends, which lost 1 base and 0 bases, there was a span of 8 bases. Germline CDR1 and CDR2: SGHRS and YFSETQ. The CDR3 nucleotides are TGCGCCAGCAGCTTGCCCGCCAGCTCCTACGAGCAGTACTTC. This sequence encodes CASSLPASSYEQYF. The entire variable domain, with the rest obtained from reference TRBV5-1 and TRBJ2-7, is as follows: KAGVTQTPRYLIKTRGQQVTLSCSPISGHRSVSWYQQTPGQGLQFLFEYFSETQRNKGNFPGRFSGRQFSNSRSEMNVSTLELGDSALYLCASSLPASSYEQYFGPGTRLTVT.

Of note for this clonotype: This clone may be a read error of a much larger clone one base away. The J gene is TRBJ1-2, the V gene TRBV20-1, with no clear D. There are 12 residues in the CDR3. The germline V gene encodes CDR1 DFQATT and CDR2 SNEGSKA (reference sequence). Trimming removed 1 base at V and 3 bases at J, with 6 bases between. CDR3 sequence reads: CSARAGDYGYTF. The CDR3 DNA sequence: TGCAGTGCTAGAGCGGGCGACTATGGCTACACCTTC.

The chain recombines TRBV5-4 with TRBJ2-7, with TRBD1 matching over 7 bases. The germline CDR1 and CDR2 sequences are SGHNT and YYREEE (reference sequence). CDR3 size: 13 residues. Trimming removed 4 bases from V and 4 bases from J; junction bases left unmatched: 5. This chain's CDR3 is CASSRGQIYEQYF. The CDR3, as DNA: TGTGCCAGCAGCAGGGGACAGATATACGAGCAGTACTTC.

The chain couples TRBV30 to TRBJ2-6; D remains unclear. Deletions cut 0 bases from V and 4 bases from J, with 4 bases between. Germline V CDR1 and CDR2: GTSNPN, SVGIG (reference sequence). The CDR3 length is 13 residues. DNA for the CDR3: TGTGCCTGGAGTGTCGGAGGGGCCAACGTCCTGACTTTC. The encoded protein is CAWSVGGANVLTF. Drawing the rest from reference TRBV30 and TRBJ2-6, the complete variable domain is SQTIHQWPATLVQPVGSPLSLECTVEGTSNPNLYWYRQAAGRGLQLLFYSVGIGQISSEVPQNLSASRPQDRQFILSSKKLLLSDSGFYLCAWSVGGANVLTFGAGSRLTVL.

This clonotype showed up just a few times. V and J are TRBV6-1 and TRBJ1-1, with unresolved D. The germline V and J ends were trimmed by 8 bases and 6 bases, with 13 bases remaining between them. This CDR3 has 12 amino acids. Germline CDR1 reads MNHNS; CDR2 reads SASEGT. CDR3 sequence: CASDRPDSEAFF. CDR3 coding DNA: TGTGCCAGCGACCGACCCGACTCTGAAGCTTTCTTT.

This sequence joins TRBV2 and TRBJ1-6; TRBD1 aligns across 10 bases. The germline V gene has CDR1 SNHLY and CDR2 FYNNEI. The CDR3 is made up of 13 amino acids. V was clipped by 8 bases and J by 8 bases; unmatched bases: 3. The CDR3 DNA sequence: TGTGCCAGCGCCGGGACAGGGGATTCACCCCTCCACTTT. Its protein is CASAGTGDSPLHF.

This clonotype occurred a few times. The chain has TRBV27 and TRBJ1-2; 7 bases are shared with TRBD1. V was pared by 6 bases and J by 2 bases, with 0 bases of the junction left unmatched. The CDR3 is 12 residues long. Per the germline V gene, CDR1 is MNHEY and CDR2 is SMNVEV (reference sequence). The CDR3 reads CASRDRNYGYTF. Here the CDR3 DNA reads TGTGCCAGCAGGGACAGGAACTATGGCTACACCTTC.

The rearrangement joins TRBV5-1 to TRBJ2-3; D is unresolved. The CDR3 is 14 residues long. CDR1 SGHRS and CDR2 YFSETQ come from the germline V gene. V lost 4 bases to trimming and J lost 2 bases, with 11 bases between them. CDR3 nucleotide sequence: TGCGCCAGCAGCATGATTGGGGTCACAGATACGCAGTATTTT. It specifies CASSMIGVTDTQYF.

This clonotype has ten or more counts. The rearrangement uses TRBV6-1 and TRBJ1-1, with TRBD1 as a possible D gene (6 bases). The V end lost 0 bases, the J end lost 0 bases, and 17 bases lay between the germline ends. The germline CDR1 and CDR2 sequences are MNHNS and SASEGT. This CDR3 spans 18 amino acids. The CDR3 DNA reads TGTGCCAGCAGTGAAGCGAGCATGGGACACCGGATGAACACTGAAGCTTTCTTT. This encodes CASSEASMGHRMNTEAFF.

The CDR3 DNA follows: TGTGCCAGCAGACGACAGGGGAATAACTATGGCTACACCTTC. Residues: CASRRQGNNYGYTF. This sequence joins TRBV27 and TRBJ1-2; TRBD1 matches at 8 bases. The V and J ends lost 6 bases and 1 base, in that order; junction bases with no gene match: 4. The CDR3 covers 14 residues. In germline, CDR1 is MNHEY, CDR2 SMNVEV (reference sequence).

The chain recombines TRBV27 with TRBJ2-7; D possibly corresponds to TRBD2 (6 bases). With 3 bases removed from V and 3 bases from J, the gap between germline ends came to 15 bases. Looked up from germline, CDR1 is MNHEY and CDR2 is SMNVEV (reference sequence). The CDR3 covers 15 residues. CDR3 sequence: CASSFRVAAHYEQYF. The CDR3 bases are TGTGCCAGCAGTTTTAGGGTAGCGGCCCACTACGAGCAGTACTTC.